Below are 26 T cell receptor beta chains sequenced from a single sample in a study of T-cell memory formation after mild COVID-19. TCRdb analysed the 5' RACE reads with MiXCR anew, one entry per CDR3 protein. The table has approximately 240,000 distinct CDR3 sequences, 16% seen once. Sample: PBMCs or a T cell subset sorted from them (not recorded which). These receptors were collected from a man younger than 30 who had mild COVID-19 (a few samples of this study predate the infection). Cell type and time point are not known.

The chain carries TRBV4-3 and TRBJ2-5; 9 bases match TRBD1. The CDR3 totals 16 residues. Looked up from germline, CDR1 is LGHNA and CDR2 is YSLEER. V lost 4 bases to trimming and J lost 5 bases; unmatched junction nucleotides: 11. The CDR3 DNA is TGCGCCAGCAGCCGATATACCCTAGACAGGGGGGAGACCCAGTACTTC. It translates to CASSRYTLDRGETQYF.

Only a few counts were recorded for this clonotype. Here the CDR3 DNA reads TGCAGTGCTACAACCCGAATATCTGGAAACACCATATATTTT. Amino acid sequence: CSATTRISGNTIYF. The gene calls are TRBV20-1 and TRBJ1-3; D unresolved. V lost 4 bases to trimming and J lost 1 base, with 11 bases between them. The germline CDR1 and CDR2 sequences are DFQATT and SNEGSKA (reference sequence). This CDR3 spans 14 amino acids.

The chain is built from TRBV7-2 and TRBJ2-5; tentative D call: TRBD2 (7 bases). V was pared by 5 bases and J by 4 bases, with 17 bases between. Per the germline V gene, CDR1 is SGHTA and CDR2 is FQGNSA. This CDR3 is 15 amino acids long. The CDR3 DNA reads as TGTGCCAGCAGCACCCTCGGGGGGCTAGGAGAGACCCAGTACTTC. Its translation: CASSTLGGLGETQYF.

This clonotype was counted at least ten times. The CDR3 loop is CATLAGGRNEQFF. The CDR3 DNA reads as TGTGCCACCCTAGCGGGGGGGCGAAATGAGCAGTTCTTC. The rearrangement joins TRBV10-3 to TRBJ2-1; TRBD2 aligns across 12 bases. The germline V gene encodes CDR1 ENHRY and CDR2 SYGVKD. The CDR3 is made up of 13 amino acids. V lost 10 bases, J lost 7 bases, and 5 bases stayed unmatched.

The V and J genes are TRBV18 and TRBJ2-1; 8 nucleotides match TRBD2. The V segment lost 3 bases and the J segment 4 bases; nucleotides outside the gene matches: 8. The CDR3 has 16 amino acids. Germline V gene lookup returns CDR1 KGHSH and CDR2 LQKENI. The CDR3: CASSPGWRGAYNEQFF. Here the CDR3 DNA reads TGTGCCAGCTCACCCGGATGGCGGGGGGCGTACAATGAGCAGTTCTTC.

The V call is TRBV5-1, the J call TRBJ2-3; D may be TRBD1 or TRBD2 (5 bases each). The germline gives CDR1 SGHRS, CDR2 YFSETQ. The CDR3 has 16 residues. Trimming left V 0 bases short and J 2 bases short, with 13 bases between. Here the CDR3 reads CASSLGLGGFTDTQYF. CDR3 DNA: TGCGCCAGCAGCTTGGGCCTTGGGGGATTCACAGATACGCAGTATTTT.

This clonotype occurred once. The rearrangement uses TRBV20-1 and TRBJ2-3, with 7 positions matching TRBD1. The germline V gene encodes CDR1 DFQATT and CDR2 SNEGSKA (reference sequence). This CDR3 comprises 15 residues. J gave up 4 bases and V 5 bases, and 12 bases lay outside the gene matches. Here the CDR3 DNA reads TGCAGTGCTCTGAGGACAGGCCCAGGGGCAGATACGCAGTATTTT. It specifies CSALRTGPGADTQYF.

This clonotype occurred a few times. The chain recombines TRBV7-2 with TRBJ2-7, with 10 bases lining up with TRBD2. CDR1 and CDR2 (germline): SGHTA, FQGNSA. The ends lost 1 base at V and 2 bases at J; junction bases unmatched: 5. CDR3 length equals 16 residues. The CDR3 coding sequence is TGTGCCAGCAGCTTAGGTACTAGCGGGAATACCTACGAGCAGTACTTC. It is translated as CASSLGTSGNTYEQYF.

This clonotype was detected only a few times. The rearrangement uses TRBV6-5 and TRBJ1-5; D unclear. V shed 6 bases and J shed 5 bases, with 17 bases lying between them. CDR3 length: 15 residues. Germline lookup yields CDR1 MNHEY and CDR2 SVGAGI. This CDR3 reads CASSTSRLLDQPQHF. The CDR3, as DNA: TGTGCCAGCAGCACGAGCAGACTTTTGGATCAGCCCCAGCATTTT.

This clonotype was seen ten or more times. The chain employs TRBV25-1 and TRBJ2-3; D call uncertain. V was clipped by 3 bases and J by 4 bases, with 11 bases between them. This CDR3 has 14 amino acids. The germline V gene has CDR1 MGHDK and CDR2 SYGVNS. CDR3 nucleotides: TGTGCCAGCAGTGATCTGAGAGGCTCAGATACGCAGTATTTT. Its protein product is CASSDLRGSDTQYF.

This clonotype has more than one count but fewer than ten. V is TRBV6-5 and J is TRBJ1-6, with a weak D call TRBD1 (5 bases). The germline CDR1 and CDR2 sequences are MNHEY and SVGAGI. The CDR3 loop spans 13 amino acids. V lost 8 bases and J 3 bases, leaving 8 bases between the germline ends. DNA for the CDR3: TGTGCCAGCGGGGCCTACTATAATTCACCCCTCCACTTT. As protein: CASGAYYNSPLHF.

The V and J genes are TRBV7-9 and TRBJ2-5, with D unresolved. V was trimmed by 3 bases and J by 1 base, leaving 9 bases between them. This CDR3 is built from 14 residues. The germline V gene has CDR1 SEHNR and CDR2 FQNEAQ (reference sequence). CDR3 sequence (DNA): TGTGCCAGCAGCTTGTGGGTTAGCCAAGAGACCCAGTACTTC. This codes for CASSLWVSQETQYF. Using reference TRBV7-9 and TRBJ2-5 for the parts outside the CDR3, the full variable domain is DTGVSQNPRHKITKRGQNVTFRCDPISEHNRLYWYRQTLGQGPEFLTYFQNEAQLEKSRLLSDRFSAERPKGSFSTLEIQRTEQGDSAMYLCASSLWVSQETQYFGPGTRLLVL.

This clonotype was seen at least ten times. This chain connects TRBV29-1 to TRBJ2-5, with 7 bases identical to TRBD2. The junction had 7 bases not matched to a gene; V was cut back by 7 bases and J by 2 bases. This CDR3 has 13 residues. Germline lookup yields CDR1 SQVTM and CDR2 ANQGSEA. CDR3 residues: CSATSGGQETQYF. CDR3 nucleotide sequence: TGCAGCGCCACGTCCGGGGGGCAAGAGACCCAGTACTTC.

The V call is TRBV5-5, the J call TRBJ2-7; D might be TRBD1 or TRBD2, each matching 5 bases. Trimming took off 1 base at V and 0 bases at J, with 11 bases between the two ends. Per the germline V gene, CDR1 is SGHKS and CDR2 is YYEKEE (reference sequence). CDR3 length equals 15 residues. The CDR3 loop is CASSLIGTVSYEQYF. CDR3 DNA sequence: TGTGCCAGCAGCTTGATTGGGACGGTCTCCTACGAGCAGTACTTC.

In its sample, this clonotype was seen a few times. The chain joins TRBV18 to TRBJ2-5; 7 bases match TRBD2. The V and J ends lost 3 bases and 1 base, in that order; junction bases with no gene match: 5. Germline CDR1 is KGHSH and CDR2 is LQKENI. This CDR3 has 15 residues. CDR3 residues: CASSPFSGVQETQYF. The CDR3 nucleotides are TGTGCCAGCTCACCGTTCAGCGGGGTCCAAGAGACCCAGTACTTC.

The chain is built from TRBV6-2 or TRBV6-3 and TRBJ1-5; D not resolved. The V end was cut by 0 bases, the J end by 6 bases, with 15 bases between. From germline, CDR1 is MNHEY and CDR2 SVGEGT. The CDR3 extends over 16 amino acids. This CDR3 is CASSYSGAGPTQPQHF. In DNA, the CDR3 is TGTGCCAGCAGTTACTCGGGCGCCGGGCCCACTCAGCCCCAGCATTTT.

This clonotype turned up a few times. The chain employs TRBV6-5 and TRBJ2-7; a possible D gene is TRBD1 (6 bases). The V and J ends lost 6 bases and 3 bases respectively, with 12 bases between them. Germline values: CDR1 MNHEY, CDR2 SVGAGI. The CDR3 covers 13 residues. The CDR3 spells CASRQGQNYEQYF. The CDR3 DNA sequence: TGTGCCAGCAGACAAGGACAGAACTACGAGCAGTACTTC.

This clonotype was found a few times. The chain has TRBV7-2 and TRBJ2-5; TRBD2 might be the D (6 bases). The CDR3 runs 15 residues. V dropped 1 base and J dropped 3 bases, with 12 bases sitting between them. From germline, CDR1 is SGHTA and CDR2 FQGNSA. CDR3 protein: CASSLGGATEETQYF. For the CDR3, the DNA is TGTGCCAGCAGCTTAGGCGGGGCAACCGAAGAGACCCAGTACTTC.

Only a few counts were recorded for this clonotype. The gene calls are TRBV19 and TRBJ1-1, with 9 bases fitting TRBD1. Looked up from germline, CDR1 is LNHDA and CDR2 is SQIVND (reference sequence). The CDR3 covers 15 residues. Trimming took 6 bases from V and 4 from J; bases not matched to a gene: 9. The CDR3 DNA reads TGTGCCAGTAGGACGACAGGGGGGGTTGGCACTGAAGCTTTCTTT. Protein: CASRTTGGVGTEAFF.

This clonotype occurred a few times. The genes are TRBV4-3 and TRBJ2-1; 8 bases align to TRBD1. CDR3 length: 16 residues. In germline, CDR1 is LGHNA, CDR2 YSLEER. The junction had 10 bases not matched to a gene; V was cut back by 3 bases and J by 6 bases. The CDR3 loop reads CASSHLQGEIINEQFF. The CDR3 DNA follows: TGCGCCAGCAGCCACCTACAGGGGGAGATTATCAATGAGCAGTTCTTC.

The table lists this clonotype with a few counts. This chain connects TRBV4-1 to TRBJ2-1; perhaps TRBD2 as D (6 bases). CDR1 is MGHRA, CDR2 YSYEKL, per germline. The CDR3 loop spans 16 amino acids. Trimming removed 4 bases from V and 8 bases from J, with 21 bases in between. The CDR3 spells CASSRGLVGGDDEQFF. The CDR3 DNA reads TGCGCCAGCAGCCGGGGATTGGTAGGAGGGGACGATGAGCAGTTCTTC.

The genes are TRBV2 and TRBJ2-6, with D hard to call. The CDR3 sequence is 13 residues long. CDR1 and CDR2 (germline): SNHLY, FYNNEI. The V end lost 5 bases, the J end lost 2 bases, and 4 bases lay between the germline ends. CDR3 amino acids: CASSYPGANVLTF. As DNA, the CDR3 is TGTGCCAGCAGTTACCCTGGGGCCAACGTCCTGACTTTC. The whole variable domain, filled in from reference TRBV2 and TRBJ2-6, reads EPEVTQTPSHQVTQMGQEVILRCVPISNHLYFYWYRQILGQKVEFLVSFYNNEISEKSEIFDDQFSVERPDGSNFTLKIRSTKLEDSAMYFCASSYPGANVLTFGAGSRLTVL.

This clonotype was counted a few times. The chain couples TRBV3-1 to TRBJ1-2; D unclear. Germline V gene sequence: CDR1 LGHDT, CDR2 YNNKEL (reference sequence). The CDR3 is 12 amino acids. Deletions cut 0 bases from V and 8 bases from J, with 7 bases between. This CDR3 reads CASSQDLGGYTF. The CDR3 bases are TGTGCCAGCAGCCAAGATCTAGGAGGCTACACCTTC.

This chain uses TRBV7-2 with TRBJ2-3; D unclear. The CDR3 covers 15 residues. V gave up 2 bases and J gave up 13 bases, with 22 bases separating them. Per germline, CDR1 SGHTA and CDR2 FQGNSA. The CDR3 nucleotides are TGTGCCAGCAGCTTATATCTGCTTGGCGCATCCGAGGAGTATTTT. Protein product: CASSLYLLGASEEYF.

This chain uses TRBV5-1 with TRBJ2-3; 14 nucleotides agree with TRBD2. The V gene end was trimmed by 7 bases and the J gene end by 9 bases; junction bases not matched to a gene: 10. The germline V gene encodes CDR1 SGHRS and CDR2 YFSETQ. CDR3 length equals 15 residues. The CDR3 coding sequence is TGCGCCAGCGGGGTGGGACTAGCGGGGGATCGGACGCAGTATTTT. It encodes CASGVGLAGDRTQYF.

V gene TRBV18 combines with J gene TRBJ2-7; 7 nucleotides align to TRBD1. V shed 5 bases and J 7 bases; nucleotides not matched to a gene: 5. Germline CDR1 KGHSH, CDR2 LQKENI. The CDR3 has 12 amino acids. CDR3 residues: CASSTGTDEQYV. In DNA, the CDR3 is TGTGCCAGCTCAACCGGGACAGATGAGCAGTACGTC.